The following is a T cell receptor (beta chain) sequence with its context. No antigen is known for it. The data originate from a study of T cell repertoires in cytomegalovirus infection. Study-level points and caveats: There were carriers of CMV plus the relevant HLA, and cumulative public TCR beta family frequency identified them.

The germline V and J ends were trimmed by 0 bases and 3 bases, with 14 bases remaining between them. The CDR3 is made up of 15 amino acids. Looked up from germline, CDR1 is SQVTM and CDR2 is ANQGSEA. Each CDR3 protein is one row after TCRdb ran MiXCR on the reads. The sample consists of around 130,000 distinct CDR3 sequences, 20% to 30% of them appearing once. This chain joins TRBV29-1 and TRBJ1-1, with D possibly being TRBD1 (5 bases). The specimen sequenced was PBMCs, sequenced either directly or after in vitro stimulation (not recorded which). This clonotype originated in a human donor in good health (CMV status not recorded). Some clones in this sample may be carry-over from other donors' samples. CDR3 bases: TGCAGCGTTGAAGATCGGGGCGGCCAGGACACTGAAGCTTTCTTT. Encoded protein: CSVEDRGGQDTEAFF.